The clone carrying this T cell receptor beta chain was seen a handful of times. The target antigen is unknown. This entry is derived from a study of beta chain features in type 1 diabetes. Investigators reverse transcribed all isolated RNA, so they sequenced expressed TCRB transcripts. TCRdb's copy holds only in-frame clones and misses some; the assay was immunoSEQ multiplex PCR. The table shows about 220,000 clones, with 9.5% to 13% occurring only once. Trimming removed 8 bases at V and 6 bases at J, with 17 bases between. The CDR3 is made up of 13 amino acids. Germline lookup yields CDR1 ENHRY and CDR2 SYGVKD. Study-wide results and limits: Type 1 diabetes patients showed a moderate but significant shortening of TCRB CDR3s in all four CD4+ subsets.

The clonotype was recovered from a young man in good health. Input material: central memory CD4+ T cells from blood. The rearrangement joins TRBV10-3 to TRBJ2-7, with TRBD2 as a possible D gene (6 bases). The CDR3 region has the DNA TGTGCCATCGGAGCGGGCCCCCTTGGCGAGCAGTACTTC. This gives the protein CAIGAGPLGEQYF.